Sequencing of this T cell receptor beta chain was carried out in a study of cytotoxic CD8 clonotypes in ibrutinib-treated CLL. Study context: Responses: around 24 partial, 2 complete; after median 68 months, about 15 stayed remitted, around 12 progressed.

This CDR3 comprises 18 residues. Deletions cut 3 bases from V and 7 bases from J, with 25 bases between. Germline V lookup: CDR1 MNHEY, CDR2 SMNVEV (reference sequence). Measured with immunoSEQ multiplex PCR; TCRdb has only the in-frame clones, and not every one. This table holds roughly 220,000 clones, roughly 65% found once. With cryopreserved PBMCs as the source, 2 to 2.5 micrograms of genomic DNA went to TCR beta libraries. This clonotype originated in a human donor with chronic lymphocytic leukemia. Sequences were derived from PBMCs, sampled after 12 months of ibrutinib treatment. The gene calls are TRBV27 and TRBJ1-5; D may be TRBD1 (6 bases). CDR3 sequence reads: CASSFVLTRGGRLQPQHF. CDR3 in DNA: TGTGCCAGCAGTTTTGTTTTGACGAGAGGGGGGCGATTACAGCCCCAGCATTTT.